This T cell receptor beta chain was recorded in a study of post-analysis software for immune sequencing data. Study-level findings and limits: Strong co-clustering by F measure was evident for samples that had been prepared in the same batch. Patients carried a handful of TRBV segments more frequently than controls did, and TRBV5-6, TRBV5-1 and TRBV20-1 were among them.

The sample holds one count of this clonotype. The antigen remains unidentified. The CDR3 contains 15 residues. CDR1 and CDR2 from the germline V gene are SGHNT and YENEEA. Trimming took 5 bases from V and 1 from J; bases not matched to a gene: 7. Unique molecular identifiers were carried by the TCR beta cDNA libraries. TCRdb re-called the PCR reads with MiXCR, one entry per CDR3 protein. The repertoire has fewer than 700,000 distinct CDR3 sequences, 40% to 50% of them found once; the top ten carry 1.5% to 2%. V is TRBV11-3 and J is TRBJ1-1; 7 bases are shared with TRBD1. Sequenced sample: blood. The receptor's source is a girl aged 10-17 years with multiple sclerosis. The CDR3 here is CASSGQTGQNTEAFF. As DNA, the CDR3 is TGTGCCAGCAGCGGGCAGACAGGGCAGAACACTGAAGCTTTCTTT.